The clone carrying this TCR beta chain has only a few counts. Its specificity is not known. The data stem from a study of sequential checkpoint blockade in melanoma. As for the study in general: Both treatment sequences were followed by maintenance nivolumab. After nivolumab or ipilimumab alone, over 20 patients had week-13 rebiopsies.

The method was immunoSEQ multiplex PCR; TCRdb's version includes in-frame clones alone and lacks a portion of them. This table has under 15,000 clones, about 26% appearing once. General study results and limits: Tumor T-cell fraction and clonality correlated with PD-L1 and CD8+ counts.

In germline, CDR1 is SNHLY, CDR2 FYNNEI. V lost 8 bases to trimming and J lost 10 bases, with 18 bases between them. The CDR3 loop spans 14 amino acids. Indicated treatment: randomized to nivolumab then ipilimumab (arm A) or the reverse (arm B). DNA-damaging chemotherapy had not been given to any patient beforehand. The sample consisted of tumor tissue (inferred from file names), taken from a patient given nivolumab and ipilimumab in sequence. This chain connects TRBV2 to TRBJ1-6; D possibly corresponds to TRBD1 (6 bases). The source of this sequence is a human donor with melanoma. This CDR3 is CASSMGQGTSPLHF. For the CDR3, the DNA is TGTGCCAGCTCCATGGGGCAGGGGACCTCACCCCTCCACTTT.